This T cell receptor beta chain originates from a study of T-cell reconstitution after alpha-beta-depleted transplantation in children. Unique molecular identifiers were used to barcode this TCRbeta library. One entry per CDR3 protein, called by TCRdb with MiXCR from the PCR reads. Of around 300,000 distinct CDR3 sequences in the sample, around 10% were seen once. Study conclusions and caveats: T-cell numbers and diversity one year post-transplant derived largely from freshly generated T cells. Some patients owed their high day-60 TCRbeta diversity to surviving recipient T cells and thymic progenitors. Expanded graft clones, several hundred of them, were reportedly the source of alpha-beta T cells about two months after transplant.

The length of the CDR3 is 18 residues. Comments on this clonotype: Its antigen is currently unknown.

The receptor was isolated from a male patient aged 2-10 years who had a stem cell transplant for chronic granulomatous disease, so the T cells may come from the graft donor. The V and J genes are TRBV21-1 and TRBJ2-7; TRBD1, the D gene given by the table, was not confirmed from the DNA. TRBV21-1 is a documented pseudogene. Sequenced here: peripheral blood, sampled 180 days after TCRalphabeta/CD19-depleted stem cell transplant. CDR3 sequence: CASSKRDRRVGEDYEQYF. Here the CDR3 DNA reads TGTGCCAGCAGCAAACGGGACCGTAGGGTAGGAGAGGACTACGAGCAGTACTTC.